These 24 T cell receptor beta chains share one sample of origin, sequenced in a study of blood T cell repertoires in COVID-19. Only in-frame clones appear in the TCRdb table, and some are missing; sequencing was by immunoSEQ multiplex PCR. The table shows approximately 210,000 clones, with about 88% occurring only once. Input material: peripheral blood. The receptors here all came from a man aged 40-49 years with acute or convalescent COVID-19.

This CDR3 reads CASTSLSGGALVGTDTQYF. CDR3 sequence (DNA): TGTGCCAGCACTTCTTTAAGTGGGGGGGCCCTAGTGGGGACAGATACGCAGTATTTT. The genes are TRBV27 and TRBJ2-3; D may be TRBD2 (7 bases). Trimming pared 7 bases from V and 3 bases from J, leaving 29 bases between. CDR1 and CDR2 (germline): MNHEY, SMNVEV (reference sequence). CDR3 size: 19 residues.

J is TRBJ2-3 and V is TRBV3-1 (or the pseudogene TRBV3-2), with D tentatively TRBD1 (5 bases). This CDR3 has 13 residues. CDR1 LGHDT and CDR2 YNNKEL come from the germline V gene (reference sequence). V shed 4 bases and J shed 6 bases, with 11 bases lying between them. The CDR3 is CASSLGASDTQYF. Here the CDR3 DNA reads TGTGCCAGCAGCCTTGGGGCGTCGGATACGCAGTATTTT.

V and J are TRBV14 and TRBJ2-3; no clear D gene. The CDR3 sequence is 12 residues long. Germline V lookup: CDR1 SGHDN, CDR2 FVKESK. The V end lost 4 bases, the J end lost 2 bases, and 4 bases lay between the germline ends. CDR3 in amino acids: CASSPFTDTQYF. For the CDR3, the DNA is TGTGCCAGCAGCCCCTTCACAGATACGCAGTATTTT.

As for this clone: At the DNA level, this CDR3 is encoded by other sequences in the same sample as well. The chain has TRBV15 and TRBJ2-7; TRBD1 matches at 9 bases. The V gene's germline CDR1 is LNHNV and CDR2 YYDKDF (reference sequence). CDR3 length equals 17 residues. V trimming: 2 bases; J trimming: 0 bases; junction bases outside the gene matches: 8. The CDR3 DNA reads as TGTGCCACCAGCAGAACTCCGGGACAGGGAATCTCCTACGAGCAGTACTTC. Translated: CATSRTPGQGISYEQYF.

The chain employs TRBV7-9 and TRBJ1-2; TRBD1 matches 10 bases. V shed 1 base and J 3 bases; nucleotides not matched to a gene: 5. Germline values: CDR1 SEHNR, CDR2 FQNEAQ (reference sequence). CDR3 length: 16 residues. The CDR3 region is CASSLGDRGPYYGYTF. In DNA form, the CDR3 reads TGTGCCAGCAGCTTAGGGGACAGGGGCCCCTACTATGGCTACACCTTC. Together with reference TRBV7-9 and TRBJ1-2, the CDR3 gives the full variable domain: DTGVSQNPRHKITKRGQNVTFRCDPISEHNRLYWYRQTLGQGPEFLTYFQNEAQLEKSRLLSDRFSAERPKGSFSTLEIQRTEQGDSAMYLCASSLGDRGPYYGYTFGSGTRLTVV.

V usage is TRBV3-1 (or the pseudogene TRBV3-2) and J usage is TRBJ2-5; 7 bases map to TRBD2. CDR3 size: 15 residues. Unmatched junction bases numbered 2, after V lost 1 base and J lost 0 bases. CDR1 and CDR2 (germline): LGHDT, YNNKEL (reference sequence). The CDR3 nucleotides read TGTGCCAGCAGCCAAGGCGGGAGTCACCAAGAGACCCAGTACTTC. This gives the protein CASSQGGSHQETQYF.

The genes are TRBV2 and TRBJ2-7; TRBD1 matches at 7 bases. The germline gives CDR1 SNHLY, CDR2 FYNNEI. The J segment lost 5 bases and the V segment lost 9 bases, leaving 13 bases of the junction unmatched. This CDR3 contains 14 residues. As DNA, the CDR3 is TGTGCCAGTCCGACAGGGATCGCTGGAGACGAGCAGTACTTC. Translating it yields CASPTGIAGDEQYF.

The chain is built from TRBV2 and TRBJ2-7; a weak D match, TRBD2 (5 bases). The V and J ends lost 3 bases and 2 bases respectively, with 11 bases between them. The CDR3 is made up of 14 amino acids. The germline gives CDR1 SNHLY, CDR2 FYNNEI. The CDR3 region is CASSEGLATYEQYF. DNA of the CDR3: TGTGCCAGCAGTGAGGGTTTAGCGACCTACGAGCAGTACTTC. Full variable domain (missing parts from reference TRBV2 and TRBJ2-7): EPEVTQTPSHQVTQMGQEVILRCVPISNHLYFYWYRQILGQKVEFLVSFYNNEISEKSEIFDDQFSVERPDGSNFTLKIRSTKLEDSAMYFCASSEGLATYEQYFGPGTRLTVT.

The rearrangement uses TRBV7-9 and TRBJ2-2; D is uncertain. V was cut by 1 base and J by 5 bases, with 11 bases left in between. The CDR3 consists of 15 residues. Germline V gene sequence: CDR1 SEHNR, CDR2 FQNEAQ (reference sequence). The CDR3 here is CASSLESGGTGELFF. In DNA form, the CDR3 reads TGTGCCAGCAGCTTAGAATCCGGCGGAACCGGGGAGCTGTTTTTT.

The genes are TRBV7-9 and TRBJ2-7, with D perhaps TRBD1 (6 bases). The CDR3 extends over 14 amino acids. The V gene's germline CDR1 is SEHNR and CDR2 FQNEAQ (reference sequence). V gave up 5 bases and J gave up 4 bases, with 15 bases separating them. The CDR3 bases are TGTGCCAGCAGCCTTACAGGGATGGAGTACGAGCAGTACTTC. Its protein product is CASSLTGMEYEQYF.

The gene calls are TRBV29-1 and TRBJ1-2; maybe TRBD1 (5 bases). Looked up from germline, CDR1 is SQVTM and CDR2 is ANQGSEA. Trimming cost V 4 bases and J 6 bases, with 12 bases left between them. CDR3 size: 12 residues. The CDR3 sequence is CSVAWGVNGYTF. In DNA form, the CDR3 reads TGCAGCGTTGCGTGGGGGGTTAATGGCTACACCTTC.

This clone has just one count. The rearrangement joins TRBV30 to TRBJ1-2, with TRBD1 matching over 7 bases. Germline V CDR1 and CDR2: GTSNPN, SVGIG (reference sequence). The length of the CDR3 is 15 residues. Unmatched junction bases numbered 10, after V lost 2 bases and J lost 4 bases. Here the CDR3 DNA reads TGTGCCTGGAGTCCTAAGGCAGGGGGGCCCTATGGCTACACCTTC. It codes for CAWSPKAGGPYGYTF.

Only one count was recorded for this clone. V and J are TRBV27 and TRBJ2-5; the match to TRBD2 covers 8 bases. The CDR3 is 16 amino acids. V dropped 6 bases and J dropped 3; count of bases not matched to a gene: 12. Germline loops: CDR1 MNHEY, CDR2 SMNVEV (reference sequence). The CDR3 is CASRQTPGLVEETQYF. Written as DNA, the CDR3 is TGTGCCAGCAGGCAAACACCGGGACTAGTGGAAGAGACCCAGTACTTC.

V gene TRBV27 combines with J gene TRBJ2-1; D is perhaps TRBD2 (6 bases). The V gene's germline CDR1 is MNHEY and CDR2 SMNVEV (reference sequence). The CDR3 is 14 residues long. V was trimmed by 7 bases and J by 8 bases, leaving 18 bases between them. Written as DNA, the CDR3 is TGTGCCAGCACCCGAAGGCGGGGTGGGCATGAGCAGTTCTTC. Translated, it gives CASTRRRGGHEQFF.

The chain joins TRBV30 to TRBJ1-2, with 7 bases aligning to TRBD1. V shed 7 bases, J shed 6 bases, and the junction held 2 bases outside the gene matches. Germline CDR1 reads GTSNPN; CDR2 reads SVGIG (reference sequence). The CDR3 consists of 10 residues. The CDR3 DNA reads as TGTGCCTTTGGACAGGATGGCTACACCTTC. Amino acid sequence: CAFGQDGYTF.

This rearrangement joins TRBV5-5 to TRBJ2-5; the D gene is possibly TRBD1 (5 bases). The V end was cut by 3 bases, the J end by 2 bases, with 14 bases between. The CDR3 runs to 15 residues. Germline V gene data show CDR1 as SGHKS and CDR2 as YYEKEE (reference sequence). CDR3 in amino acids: CASSSLGAAQETQYF. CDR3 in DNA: TGTGCCAGCAGCTCTCTAGGGGCAGCGCAAGAGACCCAGTACTTC.

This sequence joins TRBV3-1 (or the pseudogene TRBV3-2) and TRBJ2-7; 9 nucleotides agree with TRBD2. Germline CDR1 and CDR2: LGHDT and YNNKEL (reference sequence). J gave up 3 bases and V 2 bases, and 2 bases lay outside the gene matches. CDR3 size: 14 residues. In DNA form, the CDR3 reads TGTGCCAGCAGCCAATGGACTAGCGACTACGAGCAGTACTTC. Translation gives CASSQWTSDYEQYF.

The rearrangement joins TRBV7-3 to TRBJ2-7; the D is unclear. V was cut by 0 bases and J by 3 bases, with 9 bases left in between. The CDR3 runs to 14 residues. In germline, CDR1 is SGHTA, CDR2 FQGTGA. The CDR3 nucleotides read TGTGCCAGCAGCTTAACGTCCCCGGGCTACGAGCAGTACTTC. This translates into CASSLTSPGYEQYF. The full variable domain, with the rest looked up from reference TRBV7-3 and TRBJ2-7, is GAGVSQTPSNKVTEKGKYVELRCDPISGHTALYWYRQSLGQGPEFLIYFQGTGAADDSGLPNDRFFAVRPEGSVSTLKIQRTERGDSAVYLCASSLTSPGYEQYFGPGTRLTVT.

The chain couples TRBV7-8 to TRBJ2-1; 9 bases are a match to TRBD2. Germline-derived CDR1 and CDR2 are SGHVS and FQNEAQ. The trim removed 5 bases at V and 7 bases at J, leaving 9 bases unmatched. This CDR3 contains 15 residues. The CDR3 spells CASSRSSGALNEQFF. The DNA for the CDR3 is TGTGCCAGCAGCCGCTCTAGCGGGGCCTTAAATGAGCAGTTCTTC.

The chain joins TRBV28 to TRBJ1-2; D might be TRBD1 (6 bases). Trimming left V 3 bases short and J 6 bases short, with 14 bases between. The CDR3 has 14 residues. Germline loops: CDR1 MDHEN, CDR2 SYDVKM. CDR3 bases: TGTGCCAGCAGTTTTCAGGGGAGTTTTAATGGCTACACCTTC. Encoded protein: CASSFQGSFNGYTF.

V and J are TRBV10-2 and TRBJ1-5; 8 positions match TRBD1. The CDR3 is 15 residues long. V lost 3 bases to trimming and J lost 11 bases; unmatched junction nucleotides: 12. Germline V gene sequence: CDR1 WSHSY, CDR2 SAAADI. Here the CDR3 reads CASSEPDRVRSAQHF. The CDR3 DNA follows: TGCGCCAGCAGTGAACCGGACAGGGTCCGATCGGCCCAGCATTTT.

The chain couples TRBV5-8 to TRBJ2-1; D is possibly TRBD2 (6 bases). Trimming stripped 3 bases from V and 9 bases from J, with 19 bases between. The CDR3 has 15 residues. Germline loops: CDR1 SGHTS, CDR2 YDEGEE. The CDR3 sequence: CASSYLARGDGEQFF. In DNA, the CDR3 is TGTGCCAGCAGCTACCTAGCGAGAGGGGATGGTGAGCAGTTCTTC.

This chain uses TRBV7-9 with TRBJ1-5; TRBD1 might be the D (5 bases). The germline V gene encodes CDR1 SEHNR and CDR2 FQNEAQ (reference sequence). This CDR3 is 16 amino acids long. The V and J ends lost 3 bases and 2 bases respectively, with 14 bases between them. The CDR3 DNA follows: TGTGCCAGCAGCTTGGGCAGGGAGGTTCGCAATCAGCCCCAGCATTTT. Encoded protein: CASSLGREVRNQPQHF.

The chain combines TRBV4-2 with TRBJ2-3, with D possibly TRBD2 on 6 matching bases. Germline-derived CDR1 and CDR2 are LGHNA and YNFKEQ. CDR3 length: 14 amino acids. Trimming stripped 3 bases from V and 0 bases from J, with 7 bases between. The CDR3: CASSQTSSTDTQYF. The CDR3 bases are TGTGCCAGCAGCCAGACTAGTAGCACAGATACGCAGTATTTT.